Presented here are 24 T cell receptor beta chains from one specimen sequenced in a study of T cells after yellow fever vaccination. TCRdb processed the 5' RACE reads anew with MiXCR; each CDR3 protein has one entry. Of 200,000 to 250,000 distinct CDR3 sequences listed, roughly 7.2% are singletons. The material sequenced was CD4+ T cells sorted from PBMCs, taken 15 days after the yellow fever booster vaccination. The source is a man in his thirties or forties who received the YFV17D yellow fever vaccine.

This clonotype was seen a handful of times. In DNA, the CDR3 is TGTGCCAGCTCACCGGGACTCTCCGACTACAATGAGCAGTTCTTC. Translation: CASSPGLSDYNEQFF. The J gene is TRBJ2-1, the V gene TRBV18; possible D gene TRBD2, 6 bases. The CDR3 has 15 amino acids. The V gene's germline CDR1 is KGHSH and CDR2 LQKENI. Trimming cost V 3 bases and J 3 bases, with 12 bases left between them.

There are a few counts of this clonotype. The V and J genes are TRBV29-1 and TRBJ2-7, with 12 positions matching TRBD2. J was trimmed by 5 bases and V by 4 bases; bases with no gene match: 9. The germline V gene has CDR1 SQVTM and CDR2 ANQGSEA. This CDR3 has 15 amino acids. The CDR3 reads CSVAPTSGSDHEQYF. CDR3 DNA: TGCAGCGTTGCCCCGACTAGCGGGAGCGATCACGAGCAGTACTTC.

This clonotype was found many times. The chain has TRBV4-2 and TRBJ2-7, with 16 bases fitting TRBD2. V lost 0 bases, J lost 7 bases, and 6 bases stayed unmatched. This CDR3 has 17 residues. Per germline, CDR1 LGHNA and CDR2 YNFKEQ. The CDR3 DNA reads TGTGCCAGCAGCCAAGAATTACCGGGACTAGCGGGAGGGGAGCAGTACTTC. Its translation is CASSQELPGLAGGEQYF.

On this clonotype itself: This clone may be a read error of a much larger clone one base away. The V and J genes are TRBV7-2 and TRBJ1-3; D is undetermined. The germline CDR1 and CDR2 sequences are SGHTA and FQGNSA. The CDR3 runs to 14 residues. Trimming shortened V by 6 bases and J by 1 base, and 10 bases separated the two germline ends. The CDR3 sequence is CASRPPGSGNTIYF. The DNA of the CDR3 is TGTGCCAGCAGACCACCGGGGTCTGGAAACACCATATATTTT.

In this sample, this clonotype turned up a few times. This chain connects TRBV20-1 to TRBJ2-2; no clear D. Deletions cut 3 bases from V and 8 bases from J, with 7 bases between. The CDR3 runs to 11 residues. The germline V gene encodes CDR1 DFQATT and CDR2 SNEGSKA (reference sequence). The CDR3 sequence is CSARKNGELFF. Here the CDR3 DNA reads TGCAGTGCTAGGAAGAATGGGGAGCTGTTTTTT.

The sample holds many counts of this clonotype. CDR3 DNA: TGCAGTGAAGGGGGACAGGGGAGTTACACTGAAGCTTTCTTT. As protein: CSEGGQGSYTEAFF. J is TRBJ1-1 and V is TRBV20-1; 10 bases line up with TRBD1. Germline loops: CDR1 DFQATT, CDR2 SNEGSKA (reference sequence). The junction had 8 bases not matched to a gene; V was cut back by 7 bases and J by 3 bases. The CDR3 contains 14 residues.

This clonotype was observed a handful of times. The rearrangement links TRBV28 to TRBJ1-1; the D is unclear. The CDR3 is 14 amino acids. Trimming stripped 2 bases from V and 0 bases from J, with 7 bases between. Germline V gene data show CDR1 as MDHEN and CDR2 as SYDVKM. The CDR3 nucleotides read TGTGCCAGCAGTTTAAGACCGCTGAACACTGAAGCTTTCTTT. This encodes CASSLRPLNTEAFF.

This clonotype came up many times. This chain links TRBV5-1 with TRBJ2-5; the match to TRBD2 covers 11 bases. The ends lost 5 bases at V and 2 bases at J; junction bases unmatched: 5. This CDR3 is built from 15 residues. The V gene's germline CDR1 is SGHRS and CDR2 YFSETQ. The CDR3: CASRQGTSGQETQYF. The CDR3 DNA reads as TGCGCCAGCAGACAGGGGACTAGCGGACAAGAGACCCAGTACTTC.

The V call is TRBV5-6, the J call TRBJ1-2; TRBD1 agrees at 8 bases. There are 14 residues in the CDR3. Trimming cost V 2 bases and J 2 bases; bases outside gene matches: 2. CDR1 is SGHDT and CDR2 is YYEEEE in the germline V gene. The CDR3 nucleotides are TGTGCCAGCAGCTTCCGGGACAGGAACTATGGCTACACCTTC. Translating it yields CASSFRDRNYGYTF.

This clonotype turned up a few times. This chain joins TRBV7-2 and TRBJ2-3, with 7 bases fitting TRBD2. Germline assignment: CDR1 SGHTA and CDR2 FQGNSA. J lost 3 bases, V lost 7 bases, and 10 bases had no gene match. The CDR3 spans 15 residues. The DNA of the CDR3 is TGTGCCAGCAATCGGAACGGGAGGACGACAGATACGCAGTATTTT. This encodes CASNRNGRTTDTQYF.

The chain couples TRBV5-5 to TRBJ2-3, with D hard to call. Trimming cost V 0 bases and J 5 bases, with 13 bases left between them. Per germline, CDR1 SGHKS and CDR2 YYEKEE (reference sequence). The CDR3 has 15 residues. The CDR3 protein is CASSLDAASGDTQYF. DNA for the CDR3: TGTGCCAGCAGCTTGGATGCCGCCTCGGGAGATACGCAGTATTTT.

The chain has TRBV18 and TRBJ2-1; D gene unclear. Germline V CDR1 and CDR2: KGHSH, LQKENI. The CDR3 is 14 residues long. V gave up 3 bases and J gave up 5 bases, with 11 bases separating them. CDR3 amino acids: CASSPLNEDNEQFF. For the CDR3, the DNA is TGTGCCAGCTCACCTTTGAACGAGGACAATGAGCAGTTCTTC.

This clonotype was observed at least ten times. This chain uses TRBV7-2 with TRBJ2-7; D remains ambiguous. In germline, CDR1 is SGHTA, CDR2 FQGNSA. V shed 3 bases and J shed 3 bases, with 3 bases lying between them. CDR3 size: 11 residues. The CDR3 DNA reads TGTGCCAGCAGCTTGTACTACGAGCAGTACTTC. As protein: CASSLYYEQYF.

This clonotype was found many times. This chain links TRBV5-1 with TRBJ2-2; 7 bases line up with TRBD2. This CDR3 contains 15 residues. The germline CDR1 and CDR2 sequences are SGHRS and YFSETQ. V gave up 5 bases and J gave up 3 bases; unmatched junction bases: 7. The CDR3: CASSALAGDTGELFF. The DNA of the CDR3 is TGCGCCAGCAGTGCTCTTGCGGGAGACACCGGGGAGCTGTTTTTT.

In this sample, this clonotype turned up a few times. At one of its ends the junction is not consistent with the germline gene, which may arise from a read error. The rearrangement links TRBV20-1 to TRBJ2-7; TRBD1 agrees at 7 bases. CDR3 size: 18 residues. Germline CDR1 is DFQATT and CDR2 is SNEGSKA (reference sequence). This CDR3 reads CSARGWDSGMKNSYEQYF. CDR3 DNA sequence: TGCAGTGCCAGAGGGTGGGACAGTGGGATGAAGAACTCCTACGAGCAGTACTTC.

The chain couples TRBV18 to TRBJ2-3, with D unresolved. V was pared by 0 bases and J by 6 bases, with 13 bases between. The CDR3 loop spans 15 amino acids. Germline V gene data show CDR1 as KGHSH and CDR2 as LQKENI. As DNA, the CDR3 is TGTGCCAGCTCACCACCCGGGCCGGTGTCCGATACGCAGTATTTT. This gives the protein CASSPPGPVSDTQYF.

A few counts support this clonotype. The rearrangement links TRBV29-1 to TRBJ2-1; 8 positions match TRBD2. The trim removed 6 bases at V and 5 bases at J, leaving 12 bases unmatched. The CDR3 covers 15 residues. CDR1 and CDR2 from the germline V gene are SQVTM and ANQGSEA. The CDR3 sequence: CSVGPAAGGNNEQFF. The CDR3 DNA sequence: TGCAGCGTCGGGCCCGCTGCGGGAGGAAACAATGAGCAGTTCTTC.

CDR3 sequence (DNA): TGTGCCAGCAGTACTAGCGGGCTTGCTGATACGCAGTATTTT. It is translated as CASSTSGLADTQYF. This chain connects TRBV6-5 to TRBJ2-3; the match to TRBD2 covers 9 bases. This CDR3 comprises 14 residues. Trimming removed 5 bases from V and 6 bases from J; junction bases left unmatched: 6. Germline V CDR1 and CDR2: MNHEY, SVGAGI.

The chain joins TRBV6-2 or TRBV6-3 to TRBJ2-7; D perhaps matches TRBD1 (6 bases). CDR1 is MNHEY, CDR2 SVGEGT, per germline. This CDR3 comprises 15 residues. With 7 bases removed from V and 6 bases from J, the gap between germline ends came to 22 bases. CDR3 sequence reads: CASMGPGHPLGEQYF. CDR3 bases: TGTGCCAGCATGGGTCCGGGACACCCCTTGGGCGAGCAGTACTTC.

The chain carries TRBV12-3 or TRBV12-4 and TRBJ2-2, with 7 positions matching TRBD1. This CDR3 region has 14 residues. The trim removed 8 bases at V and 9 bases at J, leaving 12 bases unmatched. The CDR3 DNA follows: TGTGCCAGCTTGCTAGGGGGCTCTCACCGGGAGCTGTTTTTT. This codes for CASLLGGSHRELFF.

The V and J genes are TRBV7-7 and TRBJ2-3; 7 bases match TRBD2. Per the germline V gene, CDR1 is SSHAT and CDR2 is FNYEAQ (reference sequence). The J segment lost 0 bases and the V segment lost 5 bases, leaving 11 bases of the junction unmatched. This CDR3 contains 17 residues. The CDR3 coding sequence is TGTGCCAGCAGCCAGGGAGGGTTAAAGACGAGCACAGATACGCAGTATTTT. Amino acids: CASSQGGLKTSTDTQYF.

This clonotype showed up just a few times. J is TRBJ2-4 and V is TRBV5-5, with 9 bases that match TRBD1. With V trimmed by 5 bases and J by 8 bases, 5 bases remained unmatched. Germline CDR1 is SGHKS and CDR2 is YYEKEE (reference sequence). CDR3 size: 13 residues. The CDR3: CASSYRTGDIQYF. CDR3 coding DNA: TGTGCCAGCAGTTACAGGACAGGGGACATTCAGTACTTC.

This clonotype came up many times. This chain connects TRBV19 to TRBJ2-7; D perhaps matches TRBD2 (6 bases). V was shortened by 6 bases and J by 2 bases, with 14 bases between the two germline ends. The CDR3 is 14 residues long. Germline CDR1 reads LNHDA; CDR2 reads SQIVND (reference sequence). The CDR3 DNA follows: TGTGCCAGTAGAAGAGGCCCGGGAGCCTACGAGCAGTACTTC. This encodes CASRRGPGAYEQYF.

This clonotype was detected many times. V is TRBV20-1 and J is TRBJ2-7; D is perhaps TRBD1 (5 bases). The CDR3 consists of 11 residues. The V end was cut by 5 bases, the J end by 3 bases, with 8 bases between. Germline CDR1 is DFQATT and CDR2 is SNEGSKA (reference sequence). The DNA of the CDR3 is TGCAGTGCTGACCAGGGCTACGAGCAGTACTTC. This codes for CSADQGYEQYF.